What follows describes a single TCR beta chain. This clonotype was counted ten times or more. What this receptor recognizes is not known. One end of the junction fails to match germline, which may point to a read error. Library preparation employed 5' RACE. Sequencing relied on an Illumina HiSeq 2500. A second about 7 to 11 cycle PCR used a sample-barcoded 5' primer and a J-beta primer mix. A template-switch 5' adaptor carrying 12 random nucleotides introduced a unique molecular identifier onto each TCR beta cDNA molecule. Each sample yielded at least 2.5 million CDR3-containing paired-end reads. All of the RNA was converted into first-strand cDNA using the Mint cDNA synthesis kit, with a TRBC-specific oligonucleotide serving as the primer. Following uracil-DNA glycosylase treatment, all cDNA underwent a first 18-cycle PCR with the universal primers M1SS and BC2_uni_R. As for the authors' bioinformatics: For normalization, 1 million high-quality reads, each with a distinct molecular identifier, were randomly selected from each sample. Instead of being binned into consensus sequences, reads that shared molecular identifiers were thrown out. MiTCR, run with a Q25 quality threshold and the strictest error-elimination algorithm, handled CDR3 identification, clonotype clustering and error correction. A nonparametric unseen species model with Euler transformation was used to estimate a lower bound on total TCR beta diversity. TCRdb reworked the public reads: Q25 trimming with fastp, MiXCR clone assembly, productive beta chains retained. CDR3 protein duplicates are merged, each entry listing the most common genes and DNA. TCRdb, rather than the study authors, made the V and J calls. The sample yields 590,000 or so distinct CDR3 sequences; approximately 30% were counted once. Approximately 14% of the sample lies in the top ten.

Donors were 35 to 40 systemically healthy Caucasian individuals from Russia aged roughly 6 to 95 years. Around 10 milliliters of peripheral blood were collected from each donor into EDTA-treated Vacutainer tubes. PBMCs were isolated by Ficoll-Paque density-gradient centrifugation, with at least 7 million obtained per sample. Total RNA, at least 6 micrograms per sample, was extracted from PBMCs with Trizol reagent. For every donor, an aliquot of PBMCs went through flow cytometry to measure the percentages of naive CD45RAhigh/CD27high T cells. This record comes from a study of blood T cells in healthy people across ages (dated by TCRdb to the mid-2010s). Looking at the study overall: In model experiments, template switching captured roughly one uniquely barcoded TCR beta cDNA molecule for every two T cells. The study analyzed two additional independent replicas of 1 million unique cDNA reads from the same blood draw for two donors, one aged 18 to 29 and one aged 80 or older. The study measured age-related changes in TCR beta repertoire diversity using deep sequencing normalized with unique cDNA molecular identifiers. Donors were grouped into four age groups: young (average approximately 15 years), middle-aged (roughly 40), aged (around 66) and long-lived (roughly 80). Donors of different ages were randomly distributed across sequencing lanes to avoid experimental bias.

What the research found in general, with its limitations: The long-lived group showed more naive CD4+ T cells, fewer expanded clones and increased TCR diversity than the aged group, suggesting age selection. Estimates of total diversity based on one million sequenced T cells were regarded as lower bounds and as underestimates. Observed TCR beta diversity correlated strongly with the percentage of naive T cells measured by flow cytometry. Since profiling was done on bulk unsorted PBMCs, naive and antigen-experienced compartments could not be conclusively compared. Because the CMV infection status of the donors was unknown, age-related changes in expanded clonotypes may potentially have been confounded. Observed TCR beta diversity per million T cells fell roughly linearly with age, and a significant reduction was already apparent by age around 39.

CDR1 MDHEN and CDR2 SYDVKM were looked up in the germline V gene. From the cysteine up to the phenylalanine, the CDR3 has a length of 13 residues. CDR3 DNA is the only sequence kept; it has 39 bases, read in frame from the first base. What was sequenced was blood. The chain links TRBV28 with TRBJ1-4; the D gene is not confidently resolved. This receptor was obtained from a woman at least 80 years old in good health. The DNA sequence follows: TGTGCCAGCAGTAAGGGTCCTAACGAAAAACTGTTTTTT. This sequence encodes CASSKGPNEKLFF.